This T cell receptor (beta chain) comes out of a study of T cells in Graves' hyperthyroidism and ophthalmopathy (dated by TCRdb to between 2018 and 2021). In terms of the full investigation: Peripheral blood was collected at initial diagnosis, before any treatment. Whether ophthalmopathy could be predicted prospectively was tested in an independent validation cohort made up of approximately 19 hyperthyroidism patients plus 17 patients who later progressed to ophthalmopathy. The 95 to 100 discovery patients were randomly split 7:3 into training and test sets. According to the paper, TCR Vbeta CDR3 sequencing was carried out on 135 peripheral blood samples, which came from fewer than 50 ophthalmopathy, some 73 hyperthyroidism and approximately 17 progressor patients. In addition, the study compared T-cell repertoires in thyroid tissue and in blood from five or six Graves' hyperthyroidism patients. To identify distinguishing TCR V-J signatures, a discovery cohort of about 100 patients was used, comprising 43 with Graves' ophthalmopathy and approximately 57 with stable Graves' hyperthyroidism. After sampling, hyperthyroidism patients received methimazole starting at 30 mg daily, and ophthalmopathy patients received high-dose intravenous methylprednisolone.

Stable Graves' hyperthyroidism was defined as no progression to ophthalmopathy during 18 months of follow-up. The hyperthyroidism patients were between 18 and 65 years old and newly diagnosed, with a disease duration of less than 2 months. Patients with uncontrolled infections, other autoimmune diseases, pregnancy or lactation were excluded. Diagnoses relied on clinical symptoms, serum thyroxine and TRAb, thyroid ultrasound and orbital computed tomography. PBMCs were isolated from more than 8 ml of fresh peripheral blood by Ficoll-Paque density gradient centrifugation. Trizol reagent was used to extract total RNA, and RNA quality was then checked on an Agilent 2100 Bioanalyzer. Amplification of TCR beta CDR3 regions was carried out from RNA transcripts. For the first round of RT-PCR on the TCR CDR3, the HTBI primer set was used together with the Qiagen OneStep RT-PCR kit. Libraries were constructed in a second round of multiplex PCR, after which size selection and purification were performed. Libraries were sequenced paired-end with 100 bp reads on an Illumina HiSeq2000. In the paper's pipeline: SOAPnuke was used to process the raw data, throwing out any read that contained adapters or uncalled bases, had a mean Phred below 15, or lacked an exact constant-primer or identifier match. High-quality paired reads were merged using COPE v1.2.5, and each unique nucleotide sequence was defined as a clonotype. MiTCR v1.1 was used to align clonotypes to the IMGT TRBV, TRBD and TRBJ reference segments. The analysis was restricted to V-J combinations with a frequency above 0.0001, which together covered 99% to 99.2% of the repertoires. A TCS score was defined as the ratio of F50 (clonal expansion) to E x V (chaos), with BLOSUM62-based TCRdist applied between CDR3 peptides within each V-J. Welch's t-statistics and random forest reduced just over 500 V-J features to 13, which were used in a naive Bayes classifier (R e1071). The similarity between thyroid and blood repertoires was quantified using the Morisita-Horn index. TCRdb passed the public sequencing reads through fastp at Q25 and MiXCR, retaining productive beta sequences. Rows are unified per CDR3 protein, each entry keeping the most common DNA and genes. These V and J calls are TCRdb output, not the study's own analysis. This sample lists around 720,000 distinct CDR3 sequences; 35% were detected once. The top ten constitute less than 40% of the sample.

Comments on this clonotype: Which antigen it targets is not known. Per-base quality was not reported, and no clone a single base away is much larger than it.

Paper-wide results and their limitations: In validation, the model predicted progression to ophthalmopathy with about 71% sensitivity and roughly 72% specificity, a median of about 6.7 months before onset. In cross-validation, a model built on a 13 V-J signature told ophthalmopathy apart from stable hyperthyroidism with roughly 87% sensitivity and around 81% specificity, and in testing the same model reached 80%/75%. Most expanded thyroid clonotypes (frequency above 0.001) were also found in blood, which suggests that blood repertoires may mirror thyroid immune responses. Sample size was not statistically predetermined, and blinding of investigators to group allocation was not performed.

Trimming removed 6 bases from V and 8 bases from J; the gene matches leave 13 bases unexplained. CDR1 SGHVS and CDR2 FQNEAQ are derived from the germline V gene. From cysteine to phenylalanine, the CDR3 is 15 amino acids long. The DNA shown is the 45-base CDR3, in frame from base 1. This TCR was sampled from a woman between 40 and 55 years old with Graves' hyperthyroidism. The sample taken for sequencing was blood. Here the chain combines TRBV7-8 and TRBJ1-2; TRBD1 matches 9 bases in the middle. The CDR3 region: CASRSTGGELRGYTF. The DNA reads as follows: TGTGCCAGCAGGTCCACAGGGGGCGAGTTAAGGGGCTACACCTTC.